These 26 T cell receptor beta chains originate from one sample sequenced in a study of blood T cell repertoires in COVID-19. Sequenced by immunoSEQ multiplex PCR; TCRdb stores in-frame clones only, minus some. The profile covers tens of thousands of clones, with around 86% appearing a single time and roughly 2.9% taken by the ten largest. The sample taken for sequencing was peripheral blood. The receptor source for this set is a man older than 75 with acute or convalescent COVID-19.

V and J are TRBV19 and TRBJ2-1; the match to TRBD1 covers 10 bases. V lost 3 bases to trimming and J lost 5 bases; unmatched junction nucleotides: 4. Germline CDR1 and CDR2: LNHDA and SQIVND (reference sequence). The CDR3 is made up of 15 amino acids. CDR3 nucleotide sequence: TGTGCCAGTAGTATGGGACAGGGGCCGAACAATGAGCAGTTCTTC. This translates into CASSMGQGPNNEQFF.

This clone was seen a handful of times. The chain couples TRBV18 to TRBJ1-6; 7 bases agree with TRBD1. J gave up 0 bases and V 4 bases, and 9 bases lay outside the gene matches. CDR1 and CDR2 from the germline V gene are KGHSH and LQKENI. This CDR3 spans 18 amino acids. Here the CDR3 reads CASSLKRQGGSYNSPLHF. The CDR3 nucleotides are TGTGCCAGCTCACTCAAACGACAGGGAGGCTCCTATAATTCACCCCTCCACTTT.

This chain links TRBV5-1 with TRBJ1-1; TRBD1 agrees at 8 bases. The CDR3 extends over 14 amino acids. Germline V gives CDR1 SGHRS, CDR2 YFSETQ. J was trimmed by 1 base and V by 1 base; bases with no gene match: 0. Here the CDR3 reads CASSLQGANTEAFF. CDR3 DNA sequence: TGCGCCAGCAGCTTGCAGGGGGCGAACACTGAAGCTTTCTTT.

The rearrangement uses TRBV5-1 and TRBJ2-7, with TRBD2 matching 7 bases. V was clipped by 0 bases and J by 6 bases; unmatched bases: 6. From germline, CDR1 is SGHRS and CDR2 YFSETQ. This CDR3 spans 14 amino acids. The DNA for the CDR3 is TGCGCCAGCAGCTTGGGGGCTAGCGGAGGCGAGCAGTACTTC. Its translation: CASSLGASGGEQYF.

The gene calls are TRBV5-6 and TRBJ1-2; possible D gene TRBD1, 6 bases. V dropped 4 bases and J dropped 0 bases, with 13 bases sitting between them. Looked up from germline, CDR1 is SGHDT and CDR2 is YYEEEE. The CDR3 runs to 15 residues. The CDR3, as DNA: TGTGCCAGCAGCCGCGCAGGGGCGACTAACTATGGCTACACCTTC. Translating it yields CASSRAGATNYGYTF.

The chain joins TRBV18 to TRBJ1-5; 8 nucleotides line up with TRBD1. The CDR3 runs to 14 residues. J lost 7 bases, V lost 3 bases, and 5 bases had no gene match. Germline V gene lookup returns CDR1 KGHSH and CDR2 LQKENI. The CDR3 protein is CASSPDRVGQPQHF. The CDR3 DNA follows: TGTGCCAGCTCACCGGACAGGGTTGGGCAGCCCCAGCATTTT.

The chain is built from TRBV19 and TRBJ2-2, with TRBD2 as a possible D gene (5 bases). Germline V gene lookup returns CDR1 LNHDA and CDR2 SQIVND (reference sequence). The V end was cut by 1 base, the J end by 1 base, with 7 bases between. This CDR3 contains 15 residues. The CDR3 DNA reads as TGTGCCAGTAGTATAGGAGGGATGAACACCGGGGAGCTGTTTTTT. This codes for CASSIGGMNTGELFF.

This rearrangement joins TRBV29-1 to TRBJ1-2; D uncertain. Germline-derived CDR1 and CDR2 are SQVTM and ANQGSEA. The CDR3 loop spans 12 amino acids. The V end was cut by 6 bases, the J end by 3 bases, with 11 bases between. This CDR3 reads CSVRGPYYGYTF. The CDR3 DNA reads as TGCAGCGTCCGCGGGCCTTACTATGGCTACACCTTC.

The rearrangement joins TRBV12-5 to TRBJ1-1; no definite D call. The CDR3 has 13 amino acids. Germline V gene lookup returns CDR1 LGHNT and CDR2 FRNRAP. With 2 bases removed from V and 2 bases from J, the gap between germline ends came to 6 bases. The CDR3 sequence: CASGLPGNTEAFF. CDR3 nucleotide sequence: TGTGCTAGTGGTTTGCCAGGAAACACTGAAGCTTTCTTT. Full variable domain (remainder filled in from reference TRBV12-5 and TRBJ1-1): DARVTQTPRHKVTEMGQEVTMRCQPILGHNTVFWYRQTMMQGLELLAYFRNRAPLDDSGMPKDRFSAEMPDATLATLKIQPSEPRDSAVYFCASGLPGNTEAFFGQGTRLTVV.

The chain is built from TRBV14 and TRBJ1-6; the D gene is possibly TRBD1 (5 bases). V was pared by 1 base and J by 1 base, with 11 bases between. The CDR3 has 17 amino acids. The germline gives CDR1 SGHDN, CDR2 FVKESK. The CDR3 loop reads CASSQGWRGSYNSPLHF. The DNA for the CDR3 is TGTGCCAGCAGCCAAGGGTGGAGGGGTTCCTATAATTCACCCCTCCACTTT. Full variable domain (rest looked up from reference TRBV14 and TRBJ1-6): EAGVTQFPSHSVIEKGQTVTLRCDPISGHDNLYWYRRVMGKEIKFLLHFVKESKQDESGMPNNRFLAERTGGTYSTLKVQPAELEDSGVYFCASSQGWRGSYNSPLHFGNGTRLTVT.

CDR3: CASSLRGATGGEQFF. CDR3 DNA sequence: TGTGCCAGCAGCTTACGTGGGGCCACGGGGGGAGAGCAGTTCTTC. The V call is TRBV11-2, the J call TRBJ2-1, with 7 bases matching TRBD2. Germline loops: CDR1 SGHAT, CDR2 FQNNGV. The ends lost 2 bases at V and 10 bases at J; junction bases unmatched: 11. This CDR3 contains 15 residues. Full variable domain (outside the CDR3, taken from reference TRBV11-2 and TRBJ2-1): EAGVAQSPRYKIIEKRQSVAFWCNPISGHATLYWYQQILGQGPKLLIQFQNNGVVDDSQLPKDRFSAERLKGVDSTLKIQPAKLEDSAVYLCASSLRGATGGEQFFGPGTRLTVL.

V and J are TRBV10-1 and TRBJ2-5, with D perhaps TRBD1 (6 bases). The length of the CDR3 is 14 residues. Germline V gene data show CDR1 as WNHNN and CDR2 as SYGVQD (reference sequence). V was cut by 6 bases and J by 2 bases, with 13 bases left in between. DNA of the CDR3: TGCGCCAGCAGCGATGGGACACCTCAAGAGACCCAGTACTTC. It is translated as CASSDGTPQETQYF.

The chain couples TRBV7-2 to TRBJ2-7; no clear D gene. This CDR3 has 14 amino acids. From germline, CDR1 is SGHTA and CDR2 FQGNSA. Deletions cut 1 base from V and 7 bases from J, with 14 bases between. The CDR3 bases are TGTGCCAGCAGCTTAGGGGTCCCTCCGAGGGAGCAGTACTTC. Its protein product is CASSLGVPPREQYF.

The CDR3, as DNA: TGTGCCAGTAAAGGACTAGCGGGAGGGCCCGGGGAGCTGTTTTTT. This encodes CASKGLAGGPGELFF. The V call is TRBV19, the J call TRBJ2-2; 15 bases line up with TRBD2. With 7 bases clipped from V and 6 bases from J, the junction kept 3 bases outside the gene matches. The length of the CDR3 is 15 residues. Germline CDR1 reads LNHDA; CDR2 reads SQIVND (reference sequence).

Only one count was recorded for this clone. This sequence joins TRBV19 and TRBJ1-5, with 8 bases that match TRBD1. This CDR3 region has 15 residues. The J segment lost 1 base and the V segment lost 4 bases, leaving 3 bases of the junction unmatched. Germline V CDR1 and CDR2: LNHDA, SQIVND (reference sequence). The DNA of the CDR3 is TGTGCCAGTAGTAGGGACAGGTTAAGCAATCAGCCCCAGCATTTT. Protein: CASSRDRLSNQPQHF. Complete variable domain (other parts from reference TRBV19 and TRBJ1-5): DGGITQSPKYLFRKEGQNVTLSCEQNLNHDAMYWYRQDPGQGLRLIYYSQIVNDFQKGDIAEGYSVSREKKESFPLTVTSAQKNPTAFYLCASSRDRLSNQPQHFGDGTRLSIL.

CDR3 protein: CATSRGGGRAFQETQYF. The CDR3 DNA sequence: TGTGCCACCAGCAGAGGGGGCGGGAGGGCCTTCCAAGAGACCCAGTACTTC. The chain recombines TRBV15 with TRBJ2-5; 9 bases are a match to TRBD2. V gave up 1 base and J gave up 1 base; unmatched junction bases: 7. CDR3 length equals 17 residues. Germline V gene data show CDR1 as LNHNV and CDR2 as YYDKDF (reference sequence). The complete variable domain, with remaining parts taken from reference TRBV15 and TRBJ2-5, reads DAMVIQNPRYQVTQFGKPVTLSCSQTLNHNVMYWYQQKSSQAPKLLFHYYDKDFNNEADTPDNFQSRRPNTSFCFLDIRSPGLGDTAMYLCATSRGGGRAFQETQYFGPGTRLLVL.

The rearrangement links TRBV27 to TRBJ1-6, with 11 bases aligning to TRBD1. V was pared by 5 bases and J by 7 bases, with 10 bases of the junction left unmatched. Germline V gene lookup returns CDR1 MNHEY and CDR2 SMNVEV (reference sequence). The CDR3 covers 17 residues. CDR3 in amino acids: CASSARDRGLGNSPLHF. Here the CDR3 DNA reads TGTGCCAGCAGTGCCCGGGACAGGGGGTTAGGGAATTCACCCCTCCACTTT.

The count of this clone is one. V gene TRBV2 combines with J gene TRBJ1-4, with TRBD1 matching 7 bases. V trimming: 6 bases; J trimming: 3 bases; junction bases outside the gene matches: 7. The CDR3 has 15 residues. CDR1 and CDR2 (germline): SNHLY, FYNNEI. CDR3 nucleotides: TGTGCCAGCAGCCCTGGGGACAGCTCTAATGAAAAACTGTTTTTT. The encoded protein is CASSPGDSSNEKLFF.

The chain joins TRBV25-1 to TRBJ1-5; unclear D gene. The CDR3 totals 14 residues. Trimming took off 4 bases at V and 0 bases at J, with 7 bases between the two ends. Germline V gives CDR1 MGHDK, CDR2 SYGVNS. The CDR3 region is CASSGDFSNQPQHF. As DNA, the CDR3 is TGTGCCAGCAGTGGCGACTTTAGCAATCAGCCCCAGCATTTT.

This chain uses TRBV11-3 with TRBJ2-7; 7 bases align to TRBD2. The germline CDR1 and CDR2 sequences are SGHNT and YENEEA. The CDR3 covers 13 residues. After removal of 4 bases from V and 4 bases from J, the junction contained 4 bases not matched to a gene. The CDR3 here is CASSSQAGYEQYF. CDR3 sequence (DNA): TGTGCCAGCAGCTCCCAAGCGGGGTACGAGCAGTACTTC. Variable domain in full (rest from reference TRBV11-3 and TRBJ2-7): EAGVVQSPRYKIIEKKQPVAFWCNPISGHNTLYWYLQNLGQGPELLIRYENEEAVDDSQLPKDRFSAERLKGVDSTLKIQPAELGDSAVYLCASSSQAGYEQYFGPGTRLTVT.

The V call is TRBV9, the J call TRBJ2-7; TRBD2 aligns across 8 bases. The V gene end was trimmed by 4 bases and the J gene end by 4 bases; junction bases not matched to a gene: 10. The CDR3 is made up of 15 amino acids. The V gene's germline CDR1 is SGDLS and CDR2 YYNGEE. The CDR3 is CASSPRGAGVYEQYF. CDR3 bases: TGTGCCAGCAGCCCCCGGGGAGCGGGAGTATACGAGCAGTACTTC.

The genes are TRBV18 and TRBJ1-6, with D unclear. This CDR3 spans 15 amino acids. V lost 2 bases and J lost 5, with 10 bases in between. Germline V gene sequence: CDR1 KGHSH, CDR2 LQKENI. The CDR3: CASSPFSRDNSPLHF. As DNA, the CDR3 is TGTGCCAGCTCACCATTTTCCCGGGATAATTCACCCCTCCACTTT.

The chain uses TRBV10-1 and TRBJ1-2; TRBD1 matches 11 bases. The CDR3 extends over 13 amino acids. V shed 10 bases, J shed 7 bases, and the junction held 8 bases outside the gene matches. The germline CDR1 and CDR2 sequences are WNHNN and SYGVQD (reference sequence). The CDR3 loop is CANGQGAPGGYTF. Here the CDR3 DNA reads TGCGCCAACGGACAGGGGGCGCCCGGTGGCTACACCTTC.

This chain joins TRBV10-3 and TRBJ1-4; 7 positions match TRBD1. CDR3 length: 13 amino acids. Germline V gene sequence: CDR1 ENHRY, CDR2 SYGVKD. The trim removed 6 bases at V and 3 bases at J, leaving 1 base unmatched. The CDR3: CAIRGQSNEKLFF. Here the CDR3 DNA reads TGTGCCATCAGGGGACAGTCTAATGAAAAACTGTTTTTT.

CDR3 amino acids: CASSPRLAGGTDTQYF. The DNA of the CDR3 is TGTGCCAGCAGCCCTCGACTAGCGGGAGGGACAGATACGCAGTATTTT. This chain joins TRBV11-3 and TRBJ2-3, with 14 nucleotides matching TRBD2. With V trimmed by 5 bases and J by 3 bases, 4 bases remained unmatched. The CDR3 covers 16 residues. Germline CDR1 SGHNT, CDR2 YENEEA. The variable domain in full, completed from reference TRBV11-3 and TRBJ2-3, reads EAGVVQSPRYKIIEKKQPVAFWCNPISGHNTLYWYLQNLGQGPELLIRYENEEAVDDSQLPKDRFSAERLKGVDSTLKIQPAELGDSAVYLCASSPRLAGGTDTQYFGPGTRLTVL.

V is TRBV19 and J is TRBJ1-4; maybe TRBD1 (5 bases). Germline loops: CDR1 LNHDA, CDR2 SQIVND (reference sequence). Trimming took 3 bases from V and 8 from J, leaving 13 bases between them. The CDR3 has 14 residues. The CDR3 sequence: CASSIQGLGEKLFF. CDR3 nucleotides: TGTGCCAGTAGTATTCAGGGATTGGGGGAAAAACTGTTTTTT.